The clone carrying this TCR beta chain turned up a few times. This sample was taken from a study of T-cell memory formation after mild COVID-19. A single record per CDR3 protein comes from TCRdb applying MiXCR to the 5' RACE reads. The sample lists some 600,000 distinct CDR3 sequences, around a sixth occurring once. Trimming took 3 bases from V and 4 from J; bases not matched to a gene: 5. The CDR3 is 16 amino acids. Germline-derived CDR1 and CDR2 are SGHDT and YYEEEE. This receptor was taken from an adult woman who had mild COVID-19 (a few samples of this study predate the infection). Cell type and time point are not known. This chain connects TRBV5-6 to TRBJ2-1, with TRBD2 matching 12 bases. Sample: PBMCs or a T cell subset sorted from them (not recorded which). DNA of the CDR3: TGTGCCAGCAGCTGGGGGGGGACTAGCGGGTACAATGAGCAGTTCTTC. It encodes CASSWGGTSGYNEQFF. Full variable domain (remainder filled in from reference TRBV5-6 and TRBJ2-1): DAGVTQSPTHLIKTRGQQVTLRCSPKSGHDTVSWYQQALGQGPQFIFQYYEEEERQRGNFPDRFSGHQFPNYSSELNVNALLLGDSALYLCASSWGGTSGYNEQFFGPGTRLTVL.